This T cell receptor (beta chain) was observed in a study of cytomegalovirus exposure and HLA in healthy donors. In the PCR, 60 Vbeta and 13 Jbeta primers were used. Libraries were prepared by immunoSEQ multiplex PCR; TCRdb keeps only in-frame clonotypes and omits some of them. The sample has some 150,000 clones; around 80% are singletons. V dropped 4 bases and J dropped 4 bases, with 8 bases sitting between them. The germline V gene encodes CDR1 GTSNPN and CDR2 SVGIG (reference sequence). The CDR3 spans 11 residues. Sequencing input: PBMCs. This TCR was recovered from a young man in good health and CMV-seronegative. The chain links TRBV30 to TRBJ2-7; no clear D. CDR3 sequence reads: CAWTEQYEQYF. DNA of the CDR3: TGTGCCTGGACCGAACAGTACGAGCAGTACTTC.